These 3 T cell receptor beta chains were all obtained from the same sample, sequenced in a study of blood T cells in healthy people across ages. Using a J-beta primer mix together with a sample-barcoded 5' primer, a second PCR was run for roughly 6 to 12 cycles. Each CDR3 protein is one row after TCRdb ran MiXCR on the 5' RACE reads. The data contain 850,000 to 950,000 distinct CDR3 sequences, less than 35% of them seen just once; the ten biggest clones take up 17%. Material for sequencing was blood. Source of these receptors: a woman older than 75 in good health.

Of note for this clonotype: One junction end disagrees with the germline gene, perhaps due to a read error. This chain uses TRBV3-1 with TRBJ1-2; D not certain. The CDR3 is 13 residues long. Germline V gives CDR1 LGHDT, CDR2 YNNKEL (reference sequence). The CDR3 bases are TGTGCCAACAGCCAAGACACGGGTTATGGCTACACCTTC. Protein product: CANSQDTGYGYTF.

A note on this clonotype: This clone may be a read error of a much larger clone one base away. The DNA of the CDR3 is TGTGCCAGCAGCCGGGGGGGGGGCCAACTGGAGACCCAGTACTTC. Translating it yields CASSRGGGQLETQYF. The V and J genes are TRBV14 and TRBJ2-5; TRBD2 is a possible D gene (7 bases). Per germline, CDR1 SGHDN and CDR2 FVKESK. CDR3 size: 15 residues. V lost 4 bases, J lost 5 bases, and 17 bases lay in between.

Many counts were recorded for this clonotype. The gene calls are TRBV7-2 and TRBJ2-1; TRBD1 matches 10 bases. CDR1 and CDR2 from the germline V gene are SGHTA and FQGNSA. V trimming: 1 base; J trimming: 8 bases; junction bases outside the gene matches: 8. CDR3 size: 16 residues. The CDR3 sequence: CASSLDRRQGAYEQFF. The CDR3, as DNA: TGTGCCAGCAGCTTAGACCGGCGACAGGGGGCTTATGAGCAGTTCTTC. Using reference TRBV7-2 and TRBJ2-1 for the parts outside the CDR3, the full variable domain is GAGVSQSPSNKVTEKGKDVELRCDPISGHTALYWYRQSLGQGLEFLIYFQGNSAPDKSGLPSDRFSAERTGGSVSTLTIQRTQQEDSAVYLCASSLDRRQGAYEQFFGPGTRLTVL.